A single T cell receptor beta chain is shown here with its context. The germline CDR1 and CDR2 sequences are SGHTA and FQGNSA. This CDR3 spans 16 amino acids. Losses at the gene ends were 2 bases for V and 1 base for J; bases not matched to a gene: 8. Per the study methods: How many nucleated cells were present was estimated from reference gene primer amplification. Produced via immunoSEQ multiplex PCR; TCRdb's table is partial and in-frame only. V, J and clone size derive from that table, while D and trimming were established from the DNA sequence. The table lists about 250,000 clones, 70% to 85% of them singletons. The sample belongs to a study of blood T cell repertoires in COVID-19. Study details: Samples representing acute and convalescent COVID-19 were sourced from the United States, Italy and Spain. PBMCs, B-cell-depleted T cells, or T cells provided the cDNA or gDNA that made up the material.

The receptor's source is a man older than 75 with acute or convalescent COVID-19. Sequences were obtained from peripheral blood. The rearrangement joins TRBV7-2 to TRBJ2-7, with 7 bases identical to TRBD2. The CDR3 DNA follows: TGTGCCAGCAGCTTATGGGGGGGTTTTCCGTCCTACGAGCAGTACTTC. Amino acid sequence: CASSLWGGFPSYEQYF.